This entry lists 30 T cell receptor beta chains sequenced from one sample in a study of CD8 T cells in Susac syndrome. Random hexamers were used to reverse transcribe about 0.45 to 1 ug of RNA. TCRdb independently ran MiXCR on the immunoSEQ multiplex PCR reads; one entry per CDR3 protein. The sample has about 130,000 distinct CDR3 sequences; around 94% are singletons. The material sequenced was CD8+ T cells from PBMCs. The origin of the receptors is a human donor with Susac syndrome.

CDR3 sequence: CSARGLNTEAFF. The CDR3 coding sequence is TGCAGTGCTAGAGGACTGAACACTGAAGCTTTCTTT. The V and J genes are TRBV20-1 and TRBJ1-1; D uncertain. V dropped 1 base and J dropped 0 bases, with 3 bases sitting between them. This CDR3 contains 12 residues. Germline V gene sequence: CDR1 DFQATT, CDR2 SNEGSKA (reference sequence).

The genes are TRBV5-1 and TRBJ1-2; D may be TRBD1 (5 bases). V dropped 4 bases and J dropped 2 bases, with 12 bases sitting between them. The CDR3 covers 14 residues. Germline CDR1 and CDR2: SGHRS and YFSETQ. The CDR3 is CASSLAGSNYGYTF. In nucleotides, the CDR3 is TGCGCCAGCAGCCTTGCAGGGAGCAACTATGGCTACACCTTC.

The V call is TRBV27, the J call TRBJ1-5; weak D call: TRBD1 (6 bases). The CDR3 contains 13 residues. Germline V gives CDR1 MNHEY, CDR2 SMNVEV (reference sequence). The V gene lost 6 bases and the J gene lost 3 bases, with 9 bases spanning the gap. The chain's CDR3 is CASSGQYNQPQHF. The CDR3 region has the DNA TGTGCCAGCAGCGGACAGTACAATCAGCCCCAGCATTTT.

The chain has TRBV7-2 and TRBJ2-3; TRBD1 or TRBD2 may be the D gene (5 bases each). The V and J ends lost 5 bases and 5 bases respectively, with 14 bases between them. This CDR3 comprises 14 residues. CDR1 and CDR2 (germline): SGHTA, FQGNSA. The CDR3 spells CASSPTRGRDTQYF. The CDR3 DNA is TGTGCCAGCAGCCCAACGAGGGGTAGAGATACGCAGTATTTT.

The rearrangement links TRBV15 to TRBJ1-5; D is ambiguous. CDR1 is LNHNV and CDR2 is YYDKDF in the germline V gene (reference sequence). V lost 0 bases and J lost 4, with 10 bases in between. This CDR3 has 15 residues. Written as DNA, the CDR3 is TGTGCCACCAGCAGAGATCTGGGAGAAAATCAGCCCCAGCATTTT. It encodes CATSRDLGENQPQHF. Full variable domain (outside the CDR3, taken from reference TRBV15 and TRBJ1-5): DAMVIQNPRYQVTQFGKPVTLSCSQTLNHNVMYWYQQKSSQAPKLLFHYYDKDFNNEADTPDNFQSRRPNTSFCFLDIRSPGLGDTAMYLCATSRDLGENQPQHFGDGTRLSIL.

The chain recombines TRBV24-1 with TRBJ1-5; D may be TRBD1 (6 bases). The CDR3 covers 13 residues. Trimming removed 6 bases from V and 4 bases from J, with 9 bases in between. Germline V CDR1 and CDR2: KGHDR, SFDVKD. CDR3 nucleotides: TGTGCCACCAGTAAGGGGGAGAATCAGCCCCAGCATTTT. Translation: CATSKGENQPQHF.

This clonotype was observed once. The chain has TRBV9 and TRBJ2-2; 7 bases map to TRBD2. The CDR3 runs 15 residues. The V gene end was trimmed by 3 bases and the J gene end by 0 bases; junction bases not matched to a gene: 2. CDR1 SGDLS and CDR2 YYNGEE come from the germline V gene. The CDR3 DNA is TGTGCCAGCAGCGGGCTAGCGGCGAACACCGGGGAGCTGTTTTTT. Amino acid sequence: CASSGLAANTGELFF. Based on the CDR3 plus reference TRBV9 and TRBJ2-2, the full variable domain is DSGVTQTPKHLITATGQRVTLRCSPRSGDLSVYWYQQSLDQGLQFLIQYYNGEERAKGNILERFSAQQFPDLHSELNLSSLELGDSALYFCASSGLAANTGELFFGEGSRLTVL.

The CDR3 region has the DNA TGTGCCAGCAGTCGCGGGACAGCCGGGGAGCTGTTTTTT. Translating gives CASSRGTAGELFF. The chain joins TRBV12-3 or TRBV12-4 to TRBJ2-2, with D possibly matching TRBD1 (7 bases). The CDR3 is made up of 13 amino acids. The germline V and J ends were trimmed by 5 bases and 6 bases, with 10 bases remaining between them.

The V and J genes are TRBV11-2 and TRBJ1-1, with TRBD1 matching over 12 bases. J was trimmed by 7 bases and V by 2 bases; bases with no gene match: 5. Germline CDR1 SGHAT, CDR2 FQNNGV. The CDR3 runs 15 residues. CDR3 in DNA: TGTGCCAGCAGCTTAATGGGGACAGGGGGCAGTGAAGCTTTCTTT. Translated: CASSLMGTGGSEAFF.

The sample holds one count of this clonotype. The chain employs TRBV7-9 and TRBJ2-7, with D perhaps TRBD1 or TRBD2 (5 bases each). Germline CDR1 SEHNR, CDR2 FQNEAQ (reference sequence). The V gene lost 1 base and the J gene lost 3 bases, with 10 bases spanning the gap. The CDR3 length is 14 residues. Written as DNA, the CDR3 is TGTGCCAGCAGCTTAGGAGTGAGGGGCTACGAGCAGTACTTC. Translation gives CASSLGVRGYEQYF.

This clonotype has just one count. The V gene is TRBV5-4, the J gene TRBJ2-1, with 8 bases aligning to TRBD2. V lost 4 bases and J lost 8; bases outside the gene matches: 11. This CDR3 spans 15 amino acids. CDR1 and CDR2 from the germline V gene are SGHNT and YYREEE (reference sequence). The CDR3 bases are TGTGCCAGCAGCCCCGGGGCGCGGGAGGCGGATGAGCAGTTCTTC. It translates to CASSPGAREADEQFF.

For this clonotype: At one end the junction does not follow the germline gene, possibly because of a read error. V gene TRBV25-1 combines with J gene TRBJ2-7; D is perhaps TRBD1 or TRBD2 (5 bases each). The CDR3 totals 13 residues. Germline V gene data show CDR1 as MGHDK and CDR2 as SYGVNS. The DNA for the CDR3 is TGTGCCAGCAGCGAATATCAGGGACGCGAGCAGTACTTC. It is translated as CASSEYQGREQYF.

This clonotype was detected only a few times. The J gene is TRBJ1-1, the V gene TRBV18; a possible D gene is TRBD1 (6 bases). V lost 0 bases to trimming and J lost 2 bases, with 7 bases between them. The CDR3 has 14 residues. CDR1 KGHSH and CDR2 LQKENI come from the germline V gene. The CDR3 DNA reads TGTGCCAGCTCACCACCAGGGGGTAACACTGAAGCTTTCTTT. Its protein is CASSPPGGNTEAFF.

The chain couples TRBV24-1 to TRBJ2-3, with D tentatively TRBD2 (6 bases). The CDR3 extends over 15 amino acids. Germline V gene sequence: CDR1 KGHDR, CDR2 SFDVKD. Between the trimmed V and J ends, which lost 2 bases and 4 bases, there was a span of 12 bases. The CDR3 region is CATSDWGEGPDTQYF. CDR3 nucleotides: TGTGCCACCAGTGATTGGGGGGAAGGCCCAGATACGCAGTATTTT.

The chain employs TRBV7-9 and TRBJ2-1, with TRBD2 matching over 7 bases. The CDR3 totals 16 residues. The germline gives CDR1 SEHNR, CDR2 FQNEAQ (reference sequence). Germline trimming cut 3 bases from V and 9 bases from J; bases unmatched to any gene: 14. The CDR3 protein is CASSLEVSGGRSEQFF. CDR3 DNA sequence: TGTGCCAGCAGCTTGGAGGTGTCGGGGGGACGATCTGAGCAGTTCTTC.

This clonotype occurred once. The chain couples TRBV5-5 to TRBJ2-3; unclear D gene. The germline V gene has CDR1 SGHKS and CDR2 YYEKEE (reference sequence). The CDR3 has 14 residues. Trimming pared 0 bases from V and 5 bases from J, leaving 10 bases between. The CDR3 loop reads CASSLGRYGDTQYF. Here the CDR3 DNA reads TGTGCCAGCAGCTTGGGCCGGTATGGAGATACGCAGTATTTT.

The chain carries TRBV12-3 or TRBV12-4 and TRBJ2-2, with D possibly matching TRBD1 (6 bases). V was clipped by 10 bases and J by 0 bases, with 24 bases between them. This CDR3 is 18 amino acids long. The CDR3 DNA reads as TGTGCCAACAAGTTACCCGGTCAGGGGCCCTCGAACACCGGGGAGCTGTTTTTT. Amino acids: CANKLPGQGPSNTGELFF.

This sequence joins TRBV6-2 or TRBV6-3 and TRBJ2-1; D uncertain. Germline CDR1 MNHEY, CDR2 SVGEGT. This CDR3 is 14 amino acids long. V was pared by 8 bases and J by 5 bases, with 16 bases between. The CDR3 sequence: CASGPKDPHNEQFF. The CDR3 region has the DNA TGTGCCAGCGGACCGAAGGACCCCCACAATGAGCAGTTCTTC.

The CDR3 sequence is CASSLDDIHGYTF. The CDR3 DNA is TGTGCCAGCAGCTTAGACGATATTCATGGCTACACCTTC. This sequence joins TRBV5-6 and TRBJ1-2; D unclear. The CDR3 spans 13 residues. V lost 2 bases to trimming and J lost 6 bases, with 11 bases between them. Germline V gene lookup returns CDR1 SGHDT and CDR2 YYEEEE. Full variable domain (missing parts from reference TRBV5-6 and TRBJ1-2): DAGVTQSPTHLIKTRGQQVTLRCSPKSGHDTVSWYQQALGQGPQFIFQYYEEEERQRGNFPDRFSGHQFPNYSSELNVNALLLGDSALYLCASSLDDIHGYTFGSGTRLTVV.

This chain connects TRBV4-3 to TRBJ2-5; 14 bases line up with TRBD2. The germline gives CDR1 LGHNA, CDR2 YSLEER. The CDR3 length is 16 residues. Germline trimming cut 5 bases from V and 2 bases from J; bases unmatched to any gene: 4. CDR3 nucleotides: TGCGCCAGCAGCTCGGGACTAGCGGGGGAACAAGAGACCCAGTACTTC. It translates to CASSSGLAGEQETQYF.

V gene TRBV5-4 combines with J gene TRBJ1-3; perhaps TRBD1 as D (6 bases). Germline lookup yields CDR1 SGHNT and CDR2 YYREEE (reference sequence). The CDR3 length is 14 residues. V was clipped by 1 base and J by 4 bases, with 9 bases between them. CDR3 sequence (DNA): TGTGCCAGCAGCTTGAGCGGGGGCGGAAACACCATATATTTT. Translating gives CASSLSGGGNTIYF.

The genes are TRBV12-3 or TRBV12-4 and TRBJ2-7, with 8 nucleotides matching TRBD2. After removal of 4 bases from V and 0 bases from J, the junction contained 8 bases not matched to a gene. This CDR3 comprises 16 residues. CDR3 DNA: TGTGCCAGCAGTTCAAGGCCCAGCGGGAGCTCCTACGAGCAGTACTTC. This codes for CASSSRPSGSSYEQYF.

The table lists this clonotype with a count of one. This chain links TRBV25-1 with TRBJ1-1; D gene unclear. The germline V gene encodes CDR1 MGHDK and CDR2 SYGVNS. The CDR3 loop spans 14 amino acids. Trimming cost V 0 bases and J 7 bases, with 12 bases left between them. CDR3 sequence reads: CASSEYGREIEAFF. DNA of the CDR3: TGTGCCAGCAGTGAATACGGGAGAGAGATTGAAGCTTTCTTT.

The chain recombines TRBV4-1 with TRBJ1-4; D call uncertain. The CDR3 has 16 residues. Germline loops: CDR1 MGHRA, CDR2 YSYEKL. V gave up 1 base and J gave up 5 bases, with 14 bases separating them. CDR3 DNA: TGCGCCAGCAGCCAAGGAGTGTGGGGAAGAAATGAAAAACTGTTTTTT. Translation: CASSQGVWGRNEKLFF.

The rearrangement joins TRBV7-9 to TRBJ2-5, with TRBD2 identical over 8 bases. V was clipped by 2 bases and J by 5 bases; unmatched bases: 4. The CDR3 totals 14 residues. Germline CDR1 is SEHNR and CDR2 is FQNEAQ (reference sequence). In DNA form, the CDR3 reads TGTGCCAGCAGCTTAAGCGGGAGCAGCGAGACCCAGTACTTC. This translates into CASSLSGSSETQYF.

This clonotype was picked up one time. This chain links TRBV30 with TRBJ1-2, with a weak D call TRBD1 (6 bases). From germline, CDR1 is GTSNPN and CDR2 SVGIG (reference sequence). V was shortened by 7 bases and J by 8 bases, with 17 bases between the two germline ends. The CDR3 is made up of 12 amino acids. CDR3 coding DNA: TGTGCCTTAACTGGGACATTGGAGGGCTACACCTTC. It codes for CALTGTLEGYTF.

The chain uses TRBV20-1 and TRBJ2-7; TRBD2 aligns across 9 bases. The V segment lost 5 bases and the J segment 0 bases; nucleotides outside the gene matches: 2. Germline V gene sequence: CDR1 DFQATT, CDR2 SNEGSKA (reference sequence). This CDR3 has 13 residues. The CDR3 DNA is TGCAGTGCTCCTAGCGGGACCTCCTACGAGCAGTACTTC. It translates to CSAPSGTSYEQYF.

V is TRBV9 and J is TRBJ2-5; perhaps TRBD2 as D (5 bases). Deletions cut 0 bases from V and 1 base from J, with 7 bases between. CDR1 and CDR2 from the germline V gene are SGDLS and YYNGEE. CDR3 length: 14 residues. The CDR3 here is CASSVGGSQETQYF. The CDR3 DNA follows: TGTGCCAGCAGCGTAGGCGGGTCCCAAGAGACCCAGTACTTC.

This clonotype was seen a few times. The chain employs TRBV7-9 and TRBJ1-5; no clear D. Germline CDR1 and CDR2: SEHNR and FQNEAQ (reference sequence). Trimming took off 5 bases at V and 5 bases at J, with 13 bases between the two ends. The CDR3 is 14 residues long. The chain's CDR3 is CASSPDRGDQPQHF. As DNA, the CDR3 is TGTGCCAGCAGCCCGGATCGGGGAGATCAGCCCCAGCATTTT. The whole variable domain, remainder taken from reference TRBV7-9 and TRBJ1-5, is DTGVSQNPRHKITKRGQNVTFRCDPISEHNRLYWYRQTLGQGPEFLTYFQNEAQLEKSRLLSDRFSAERPKGSFSTLEIQRTEQGDSAMYLCASSPDRGDQPQHFGDGTRLSIL.

The V and J genes are TRBV4-2 and TRBJ2-5; TRBD2 aligns across 15 bases. The CDR3 sequence is 15 residues long. Germline lookup yields CDR1 LGHNA and CDR2 YNFKEQ. V lost 3 bases to trimming and J lost 4 bases; unmatched junction nucleotides: 0. The CDR3 DNA sequence: TGTGCCAGCAGCCAGGGACTAGCGGGAGGAGAGACCCAGTACTTC. Its translation is CASSQGLAGGETQYF.